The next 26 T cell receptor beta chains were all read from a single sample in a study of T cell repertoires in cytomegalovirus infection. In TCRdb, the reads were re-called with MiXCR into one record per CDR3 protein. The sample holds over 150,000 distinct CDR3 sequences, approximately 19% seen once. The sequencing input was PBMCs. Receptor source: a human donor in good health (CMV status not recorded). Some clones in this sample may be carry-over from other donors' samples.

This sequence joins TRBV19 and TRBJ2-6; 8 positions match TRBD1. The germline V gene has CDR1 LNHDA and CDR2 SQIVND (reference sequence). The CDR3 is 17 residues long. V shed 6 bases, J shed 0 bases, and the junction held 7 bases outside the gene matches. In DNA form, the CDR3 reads TGTGCCAGTAGCTCACAGGGGGTAAGCTCTGGGGCCAACGTCCTGACTTTC. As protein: CASSSQGVSSGANVLTF. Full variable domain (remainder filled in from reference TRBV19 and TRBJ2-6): DGGITQSPKYLFRKEGQNVTLSCEQNLNHDAMYWYRQDPGQGLRLIYYSQIVNDFQKGDIAEGYSVSREKKESFPLTVTSAQKNPTAFYLCASSSQGVSSGANVLTFGAGSRLTVL.

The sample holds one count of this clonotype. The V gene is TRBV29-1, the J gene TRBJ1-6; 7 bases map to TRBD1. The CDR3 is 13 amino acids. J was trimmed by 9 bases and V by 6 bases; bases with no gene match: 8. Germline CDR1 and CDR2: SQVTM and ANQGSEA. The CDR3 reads CSVQGGAGSPLHF. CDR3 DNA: TGCAGCGTCCAGGGGGGGGCTGGTTCACCCCTCCACTTT.

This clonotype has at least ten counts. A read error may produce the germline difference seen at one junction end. The CDR3 coding sequence is TGTGCCAGCAGCCTAGCGGGAGTCTCCTACAATGAGCAGTTCTTC. This encodes CASSLAGVSYNEQFF. The chain recombines TRBV7-2 with TRBJ2-1; 10 bases line up with TRBD2. CDR1 SGHTA and CDR2 FQGNSA come from the germline V gene. This CDR3 spans 15 amino acids. The variable domain in full, with the rest retrieved from reference TRBV7-2 and TRBJ2-1, is GAGVSQSPSNKVTEKGKDVELRCDPISGHTALYWYRQSLGQGLEFLIYFQGNSAPDKSGLPSDRFSAERTGGSVSTLTIQRTQQEDSAVYLCASSLAGVSYNEQFFGPGTRLTVL.

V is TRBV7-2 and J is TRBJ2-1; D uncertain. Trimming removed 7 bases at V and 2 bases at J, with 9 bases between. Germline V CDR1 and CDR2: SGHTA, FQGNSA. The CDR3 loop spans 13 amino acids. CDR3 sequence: CASTPATYNEQFF. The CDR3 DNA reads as TGTGCCAGCACCCCGGCCACCTACAATGAGCAGTTCTTC.

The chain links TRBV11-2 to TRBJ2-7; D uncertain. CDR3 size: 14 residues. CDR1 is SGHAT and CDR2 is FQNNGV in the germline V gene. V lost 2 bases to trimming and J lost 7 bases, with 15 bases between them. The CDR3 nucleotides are TGTGCCAGCAGCTTACCCGGACGCGCCGCGGAGCAGTACTTC. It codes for CASSLPGRAAEQYF.

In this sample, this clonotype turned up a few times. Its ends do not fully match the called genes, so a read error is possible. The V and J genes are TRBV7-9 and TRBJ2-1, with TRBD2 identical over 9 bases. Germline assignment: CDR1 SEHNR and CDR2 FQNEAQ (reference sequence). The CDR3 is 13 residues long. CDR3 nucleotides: TGTGCCAGCAGCTCGCCGGGACTAGCAACTCCTTCCTTC. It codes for CASSSPGLATPSF.

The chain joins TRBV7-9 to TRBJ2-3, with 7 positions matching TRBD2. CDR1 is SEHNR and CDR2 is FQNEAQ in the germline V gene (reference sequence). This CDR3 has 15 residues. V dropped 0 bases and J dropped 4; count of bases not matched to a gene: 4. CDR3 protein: CASSLAERDPDTQYF. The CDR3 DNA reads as TGTGCCAGCAGCTTAGCGGAGCGGGATCCAGATACGCAGTATTTT. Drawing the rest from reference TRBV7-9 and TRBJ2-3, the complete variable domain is DTGVSQNPRHKITKRGQNVTFRCDPISEHNRLYWYRQTLGQGPEFLTYFQNEAQLEKSRLLSDRFSAERPKGSFSTLEIQRTEQGDSAMYLCASSLAERDPDTQYFGPGTRLTVL.

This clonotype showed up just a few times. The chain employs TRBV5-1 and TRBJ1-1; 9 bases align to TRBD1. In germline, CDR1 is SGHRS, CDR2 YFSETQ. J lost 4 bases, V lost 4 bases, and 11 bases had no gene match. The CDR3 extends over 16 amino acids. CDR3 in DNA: TGCGCCAGCAGCACGACCGGGACAGGGTTGGGCACTGAAGCTTTCTTT. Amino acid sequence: CASSTTGTGLGTEAFF.

CDR3: CASIKTGGSYEQYF. For the CDR3, the DNA is TGTGCCAGCATTAAGACAGGGGGCAGCTACGAGCAGTACTTC. The chain uses TRBV2 and TRBJ2-7, with 10 bases matching TRBD1. Looked up from germline, CDR1 is SNHLY and CDR2 is FYNNEI. V dropped 7 bases and J dropped 3; count of bases not matched to a gene: 6. The CDR3 contains 14 residues.

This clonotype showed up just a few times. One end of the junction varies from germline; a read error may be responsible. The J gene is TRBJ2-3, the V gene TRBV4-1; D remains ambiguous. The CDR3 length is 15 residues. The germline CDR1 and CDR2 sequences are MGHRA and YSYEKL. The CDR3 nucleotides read TGTGCCAGCAGCCAAGCTAGTCCATTCACAGATACGCAGTATTTT. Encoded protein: CASSQASPFTDTQYF.

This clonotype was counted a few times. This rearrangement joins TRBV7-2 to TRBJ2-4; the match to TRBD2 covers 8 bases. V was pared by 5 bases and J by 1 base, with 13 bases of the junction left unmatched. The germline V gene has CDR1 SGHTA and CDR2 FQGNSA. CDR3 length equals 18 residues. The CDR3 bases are TGTGCCAGCAGCCCCGGATTAGCGGGACTTGGGGCCAAAAACATTCAGTACTTC. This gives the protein CASSPGLAGLGAKNIQYF.

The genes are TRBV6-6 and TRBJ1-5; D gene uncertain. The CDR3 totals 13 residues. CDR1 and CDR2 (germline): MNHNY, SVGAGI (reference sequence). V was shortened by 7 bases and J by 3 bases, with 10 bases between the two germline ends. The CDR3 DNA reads TGTGCCAGCACCCAGCTTGACAATCAGCCCCAGCATTTT. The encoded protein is CASTQLDNQPQHF.

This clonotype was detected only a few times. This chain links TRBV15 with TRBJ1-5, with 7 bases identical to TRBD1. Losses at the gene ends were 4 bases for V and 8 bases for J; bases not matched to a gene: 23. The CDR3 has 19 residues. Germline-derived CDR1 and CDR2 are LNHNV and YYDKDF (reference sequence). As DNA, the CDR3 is TGTGCCACCAGCAATCCCGACAGGGTCCGGTCGGGTTGGGGGGAGCCCCAGCATTTT. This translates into CATSNPDRVRSGWGEPQHF.

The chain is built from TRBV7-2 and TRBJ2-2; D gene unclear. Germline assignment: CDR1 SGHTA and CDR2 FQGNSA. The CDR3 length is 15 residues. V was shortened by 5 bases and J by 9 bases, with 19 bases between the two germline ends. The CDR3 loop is CASSIRPGPTRELFF. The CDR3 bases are TGTGCCAGCAGCATTAGACCCGGACCCACTCGGGAGCTGTTTTTT.

CDR3 nucleotide sequence: TGCGCCAGCAGCTTGGGAAGAACACGGAGCTCCTACGAGCAGTACTTC. It translates to CASSLGRTRSSYEQYF. The chain is built from TRBV5-1 and TRBJ2-7, with D hard to call. V lost 0 bases to trimming and J lost 0 bases, with 13 bases between them. Germline CDR1 and CDR2: SGHRS and YFSETQ. CDR3 length equals 16 residues.

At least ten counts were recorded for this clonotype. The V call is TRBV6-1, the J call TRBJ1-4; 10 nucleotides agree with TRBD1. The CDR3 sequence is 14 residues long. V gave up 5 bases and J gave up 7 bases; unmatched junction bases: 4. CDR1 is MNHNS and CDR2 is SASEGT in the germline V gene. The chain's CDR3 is CASSRTGGSEKLFF. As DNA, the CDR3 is TGTGCCAGCAGTAGGACAGGGGGGAGTGAAAAACTGTTTTTT.

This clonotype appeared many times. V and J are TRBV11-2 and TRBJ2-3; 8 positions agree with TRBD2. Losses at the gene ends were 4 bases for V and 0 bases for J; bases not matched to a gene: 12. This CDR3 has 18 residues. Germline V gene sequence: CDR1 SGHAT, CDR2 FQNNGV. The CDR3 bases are TGTGCCAGCAGCTCCCTAGGTGCGGCTAGCGGGAGCACAGATACGCAGTATTTT. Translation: CASSSLGAASGSTDTQYF.

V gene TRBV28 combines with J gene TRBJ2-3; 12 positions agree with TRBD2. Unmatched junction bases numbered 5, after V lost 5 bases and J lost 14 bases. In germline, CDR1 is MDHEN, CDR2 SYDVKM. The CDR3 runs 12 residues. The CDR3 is CASSPLAGGSYF. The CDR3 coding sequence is TGTGCCAGCAGTCCCCTAGCGGGAGGGTCGTATTTT.

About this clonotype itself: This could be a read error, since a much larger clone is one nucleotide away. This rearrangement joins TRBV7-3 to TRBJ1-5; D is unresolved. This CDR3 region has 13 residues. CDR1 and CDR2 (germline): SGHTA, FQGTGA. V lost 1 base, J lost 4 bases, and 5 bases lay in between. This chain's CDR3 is CASSLRSNQPQHF. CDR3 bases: TGTGCCAGCAGCTTAAGGAGTAATCAGCCCCAGCATTTT. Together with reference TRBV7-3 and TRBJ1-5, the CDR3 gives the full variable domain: GAGVSQTPSNKVTEKGKYVELRCDPISGHTALYWYRQSLGQGPEFLIYFQGTGAADDSGLPNDRFFAVRPEGSVSTLKIQRTERGDSAVYLCASSLRSNQPQHFGDGTRLSIL.

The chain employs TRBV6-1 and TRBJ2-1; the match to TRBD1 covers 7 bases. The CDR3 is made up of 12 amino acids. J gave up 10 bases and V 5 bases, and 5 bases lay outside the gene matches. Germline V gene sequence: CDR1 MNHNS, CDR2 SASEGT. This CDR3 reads CASSFSGQEQFF. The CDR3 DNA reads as TGTGCCAGCAGTTTTTCGGGACAGGAGCAGTTCTTC.

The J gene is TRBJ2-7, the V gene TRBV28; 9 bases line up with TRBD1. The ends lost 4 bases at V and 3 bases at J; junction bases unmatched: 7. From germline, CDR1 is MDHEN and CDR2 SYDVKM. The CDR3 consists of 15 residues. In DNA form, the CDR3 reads TGTGCCAGCAGTTCACTCGGGACAGGGATCTACGAGCAGTACTTC. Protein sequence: CASSSLGTGIYEQYF.

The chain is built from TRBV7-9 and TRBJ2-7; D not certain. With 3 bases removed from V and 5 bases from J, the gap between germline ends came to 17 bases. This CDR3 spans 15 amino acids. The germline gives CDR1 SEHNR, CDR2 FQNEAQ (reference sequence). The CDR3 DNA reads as TGTGCCAGCAGCTTTCCAGGCTGGAAAGTCCACGAGCAGTACTTC. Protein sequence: CASSFPGWKVHEQYF.

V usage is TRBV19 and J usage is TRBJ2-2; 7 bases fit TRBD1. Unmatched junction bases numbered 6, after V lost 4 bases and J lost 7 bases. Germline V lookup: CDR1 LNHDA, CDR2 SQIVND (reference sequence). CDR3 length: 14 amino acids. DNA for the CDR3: TGTGCCAGTAGTACAGGGGGAACGGTCGGGGAGCTGTTTTTT. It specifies CASSTGGTVGELFF.

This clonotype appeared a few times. The CDR3 nucleotides read TGTGCCAGCAGCCAAGGATTATCCGGAAACACTGAAGCTTTCTTT. This encodes CASSQGLSGNTEAFF. The chain carries TRBV14 and TRBJ1-1; D is ambiguous. The V and J ends lost 1 base and 2 bases respectively, with 11 bases between them. Germline V gene data show CDR1 as SGHDN and CDR2 as FVKESK. The CDR3 has 15 residues.

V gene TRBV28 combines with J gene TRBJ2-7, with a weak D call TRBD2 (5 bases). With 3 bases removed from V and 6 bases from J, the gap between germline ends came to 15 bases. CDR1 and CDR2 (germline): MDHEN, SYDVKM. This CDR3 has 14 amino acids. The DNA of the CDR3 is TGTGCCAGCAGTTTCAGTAACCTGGGGAGCGAGCAGTACTTC. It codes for CASSFSNLGSEQYF.

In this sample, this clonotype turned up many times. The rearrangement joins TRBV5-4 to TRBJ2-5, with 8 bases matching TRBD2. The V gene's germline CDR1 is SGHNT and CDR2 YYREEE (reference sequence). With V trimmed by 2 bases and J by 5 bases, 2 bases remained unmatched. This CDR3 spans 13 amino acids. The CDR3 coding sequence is TGTGCCAGCAGCTTACGGGGGGGCGAGACCCAGTACTTC. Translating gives CASSLRGGETQYF.